The text below deals with one T cell receptor beta chain. Its target is not known. The source of the sample is a study of response to subunit inactivated influenza vaccine. Study-wide points: Authors suggested each seasonal influenza vaccination recruits few new T cells.

TCRdb analysed the RT-PCR reads with MiXCR anew, one entry per CDR3 protein. The sample has about 480,000 distinct CDR3 sequences, about an eighth seen once. Germline loops: CDR1 KGHSH, CDR2 LQKENI. Trimming removed 1 base from V and 1 base from J; junction bases left unmatched: 7. The CDR3 is made up of 17 amino acids. The sequenced sample was PBMCs from blood, obtained roughly 45 days after vaccination. The sequence was obtained from a man over 45 who received an inactivated influenza vaccine. The chain employs TRBV18 and TRBJ1-3, with 7 bases fitting TRBD1. The CDR3: CASSPRQGSTSGNTIYF. DNA of the CDR3: TGTGCCAGCTCACCACGACAGGGTTCGACGTCTGGAAACACCATATATTTT. The full variable domain, its missing parts supplied by reference TRBV18 and TRBJ1-3, is NAGVMQNPRHLVRRRGQEARLRCSPMKGHSHVYWYRQLPEEGLKFMVYLQKENIIDESGMPKERFSAEFPKEGPSILRIQQVVRGDSAAYFCASSPRQGSTSGNTIYFGEGSWLTVV.